The 17 T cell receptor beta chains below come from one sample, sequenced in a study of T cell repertoires in cytomegalovirus infection. Antigens for these TCRs are unknown. TCRdb passed the reads through MiXCR, listing each CDR3 protein once. The repertoire has approximately 76,000 distinct CDR3 sequences, about 24% of them found once; the top ten carry approximately 48%. The input for sequencing was CD8+ T cells from cultured PBMCs, taken from culture after CMV antigen stimulation. Source of these receptors: a human donor in good health (CMV status not recorded). Some clones in this sample may be carry-over from other donors' samples.

The genes are TRBV20-1 and TRBJ2-2, with D uncertain. Germline CDR1 DFQATT, CDR2 SNEGSKA (reference sequence). The CDR3 covers 13 residues. Trimming left V 4 bases short and J 9 bases short, with 15 bases between. The CDR3 nucleotides are TGCAGTGCTACCGGGCGACCCGGTAGGGAGCTGTTTTTT. Protein: CSATGRPGRELFF.

This clonotype was found many times. The chain carries TRBV11-1 and TRBJ2-1, with TRBD2 matching over 7 bases. Germline V CDR1 and CDR2: SGHAT, FQDESV (reference sequence). This CDR3 comprises 15 residues. J was trimmed by 5 bases and V by 6 bases; bases with no gene match: 10. Here the CDR3 reads CASSLAAGVNNEQFF. CDR3 coding DNA: TGTGCCAGCAGTTTGGCGGCGGGGGTTAACAATGAGCAGTTCTTC.

The chain uses TRBV13 and TRBJ2-7; perhaps D is TRBD1 or TRBD2 (6 bases each). The CDR3 has 15 amino acids. V was shortened by 6 bases and J by 0 bases, with 15 bases between the two germline ends. CDR1 is PRHDT, CDR2 FYEKMQ, per germline (reference sequence). CDR3 in amino acids: CASRSRGGLSYEQYF. The DNA of the CDR3 is TGTGCCAGCAGATCTCGAGGGGGACTCTCCTACGAGCAGTACTTC. The entire variable domain, with the rest obtained from reference TRBV13 and TRBJ2-7, is as follows: AAGVIQSPRHLIKEKRETATLKCYPIPRHDTVYWYQQGPGQDPQFLISFYEKMQSDKGSIPDRFSAQQFSDYHSELNMSSLELGDSALYFCASRSRGGLSYEQYFGPGTRLTVT.

J is TRBJ2-3 and V is TRBV19; 15 bases line up with TRBD2. CDR1 and CDR2 (germline): LNHDA, SQIVND (reference sequence). This CDR3 contains 17 residues. V lost 5 bases, J lost 4 bases, and 7 bases stayed unmatched. The CDR3 bases are TGTGCCAGTAGTCTCAGGACTAGCGGGGGGGCAGCAGATACGCAGTATTTT. Protein product: CASSLRTSGGAADTQYF.

This clonotype has ten or more counts. The chain recombines TRBV6-1 with TRBJ2-7, with 9 bases aligning to TRBD1. Germline assignment: CDR1 MNHNS and CDR2 SASEGT. V shed 3 bases and J 2 bases; nucleotides not matched to a gene: 5. This CDR3 is built from 15 residues. The CDR3 here is CASSERQGGAYEQYF. In DNA, the CDR3 is TGTGCCAGCAGTGAGAGACAGGGGGGGGCCTACGAGCAGTACTTC.

This clonotype has a count of ten or more. The chain's CDR3 is CASSLNEAFF. Here the CDR3 DNA reads TGTGCCAGCAGCTTAAATGAAGCTTTCTTT. The rearrangement links TRBV7-9 to TRBJ1-1; no clear D. This CDR3 contains 10 residues. V shed 2 bases and J shed 7 bases, with 2 bases lying between them. Germline CDR1 is SEHNR and CDR2 is FQNEAQ (reference sequence).

The chain joins TRBV30 to TRBJ1-2; TRBD1 is a possible D gene (5 bases). Trimming took off 1 base at V and 7 bases at J, with 10 bases between the two ends. CDR1 and CDR2 from the germline V gene are GTSNPN and SVGIG (reference sequence). The CDR3 extends over 12 amino acids. DNA for the CDR3: TGTGCCTGGAGTGACCTCGACAGTGGCTACACCTTC. It specifies CAWSDLDSGYTF. Supplemented by reference TRBV30 and TRBJ1-2, the full variable domain reads SQTIHQWPATLVQPVGSPLSLECTVEGTSNPNLYWYRQAAGRGLQLLFYSVGIGQISSEVPQNLSASRPQDRQFILSSKKLLLSDSGFYLCAWSDLDSGYTFGSGTRLTVV.

This chain joins TRBV12-3 or TRBV12-4 and TRBJ1-4; D remains ambiguous. V was cut by 10 bases and J by 5 bases, with 14 bases left in between. The CDR3 covers 13 residues. The CDR3 spells CANKNPGNEKLFF. CDR3 DNA: TGTGCCAACAAGAACCCCGGGAATGAAAAACTGTTTTTT.

With respect to this clonotype: A much larger clone differs by one base, so this may be a read error. The chain carries TRBV11-2 and TRBJ2-2; unclear D gene. Looked up from germline, CDR1 is SGHAT and CDR2 is FQNNGV. Trimming pared 2 bases from V and 4 bases from J, leaving 8 bases between. The CDR3 length is 14 residues. The CDR3 region is CASSLWVGTGELFF. The CDR3 coding sequence is TGTGCCAGCAGCTTATGGGTAGGCACCGGGGAGCTGTTTTTT.

This clonotype turned up a few times. The rearrangement uses TRBV27 and TRBJ2-3; a possible D gene is TRBD2 (6 bases). Between the trimmed V and J ends, which lost 6 bases and 1 base, there was a span of 14 bases. The CDR3 runs to 15 residues. Germline values: CDR1 MNHEY, CDR2 SMNVEV (reference sequence). CDR3 sequence (DNA): TGTGCCAGCAGGGCAGCGGGTTCCGGCACAGATACGCAGTATTTT. Protein sequence: CASRAAGSGTDTQYF.

This clonotype was counted only a few times. V usage is TRBV19 and J usage is TRBJ2-3, with 9 nucleotides matching TRBD2. CDR3 length equals 17 residues. The trim removed 4 bases at V and 2 bases at J, leaving 10 bases unmatched. Germline values: CDR1 LNHDA, CDR2 SQIVND (reference sequence). CDR3 amino acids: CASSTRGTSRITDTQYF. The CDR3 DNA sequence: TGTGCCAGTAGTACTCGAGGGACTAGCAGGATCACAGATACGCAGTATTTT.

About this clonotype: One end of the junction fails to match germline, which may point to a read error. The V gene is TRBV5-3, the J gene TRBJ2-2; 7 bases are a match to TRBD1. TRBV5-3 is an ORF for which the function is uncertain. The length of the CDR3 is 15 residues. CDR3 in DNA: TGTGCCAGCAGCTTTGAGGGACAGCCTACCGGGGAGCTGTTTTTT. Translation: CASSFEGQPTGELFF.

The gene calls are TRBV6-4 and TRBJ2-1, with D unclear. V gave up 3 bases and J gave up 6 bases, with 9 bases separating them. CDR1 is MRHNA and CDR2 is SNTAGT in the germline V gene. The CDR3 is made up of 13 amino acids. The CDR3 nucleotides are TGTGCCAGCAGTGATGGGGAAGGCAATGAGCAGTTCTTC. It is translated as CASSDGEGNEQFF.

The chain links TRBV7-6 to TRBJ2-7, with D perhaps matching TRBD1 (6 bases). V gave up 1 base and J gave up 5 bases, with 12 bases separating them. Germline CDR1 is SGHVS and CDR2 is FNYEAQ. This CDR3 contains 14 residues. Here the CDR3 reads CASSLGGRRHEQYF. The CDR3 bases are TGTGCCAGCAGCTTAGGGGGGCGGAGGCACGAGCAGTACTTC.

This clonotype has at least ten counts. The J gene is TRBJ1-2, the V gene TRBV6-2 or TRBV6-3; the match to TRBD1 covers 7 bases. Germline V gene lookup returns CDR1 MNHEY and CDR2 SVGEGT. J lost 8 bases, V lost 4 bases, and 10 bases had no gene match. This CDR3 is 14 amino acids long. In DNA form, the CDR3 reads TGTGCCAGCAGTTCGGACAGGACCGAAAAAGGCTACACCTTC. Translated: CASSSDRTEKGYTF.

This clonotype was counted only a few times. J is TRBJ1-5 and V is TRBV12-3 or TRBV12-4, with D unresolved. Trimming took 7 bases from V and 3 from J, leaving 13 bases between them. The CDR3 covers 14 residues. The CDR3, as DNA: TGTGCCAGCACCCTTGGGATATCCAATCAGCCCCAGCATTTT. This sequence encodes CASTLGISNQPQHF.

CDR3 DNA: TGTGCCAGCAGCCTCGATCAAGGATCCAATCAGCCCCAGCATTTT. This encodes CASSLDQGSNQPQHF. V usage is TRBV7-9 and J usage is TRBJ1-5; no definite D call. This CDR3 spans 15 amino acids. Germline-derived CDR1 and CDR2 are SEHNR and FQNEAQ (reference sequence). Trimming took 5 bases from V and 3 from J, leaving 14 bases between them.